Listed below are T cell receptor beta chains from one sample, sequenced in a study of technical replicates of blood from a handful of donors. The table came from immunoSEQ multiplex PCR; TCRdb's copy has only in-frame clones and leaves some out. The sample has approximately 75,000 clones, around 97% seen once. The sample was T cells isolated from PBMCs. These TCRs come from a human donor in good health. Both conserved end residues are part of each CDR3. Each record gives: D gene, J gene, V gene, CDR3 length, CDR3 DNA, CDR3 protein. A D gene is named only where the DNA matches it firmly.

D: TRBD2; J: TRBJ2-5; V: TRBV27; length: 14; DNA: TGTGCCAGCAGTTCGCTAGCGGGGGGGGAGACCCAGTACTTC; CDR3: CASSSLAGGETQYF
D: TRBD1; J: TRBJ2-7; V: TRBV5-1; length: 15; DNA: TGCGCCAGCACAACAGGGACAGGGGGCGCCTACGAGCAGTACTTC; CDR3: CASTTGTGGAYEQYF
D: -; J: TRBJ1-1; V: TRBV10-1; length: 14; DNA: TGCGCCAGCAGTGAACCCGGGTCGGCGGCTCGAGCTTTCTTT; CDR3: CASSEPGSAARAFF
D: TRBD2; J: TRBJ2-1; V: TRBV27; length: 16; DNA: TGTGCCAGCAGTTTAGGTCGACTAGCGGGGATGGATGAGCAGTTCTTC; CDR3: CASSLGRLAGMDEQFF
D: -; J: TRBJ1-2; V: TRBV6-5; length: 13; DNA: TGTGCCAGCAGTGAGACAGATATCTATGGCTACACCTTC; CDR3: CASSETDIYGYTF
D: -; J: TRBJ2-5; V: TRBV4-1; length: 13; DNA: TGCGCCAGCAGCCAATACAGACAAGAGACCCAGTACTTC; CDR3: CASSQYRQETQYF
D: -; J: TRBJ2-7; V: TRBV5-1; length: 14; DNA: TGCGCCAGCAGCTGGACGACAGGTCCGGACGAGCAGTACTTC; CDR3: CASSWTTGPDEQYF
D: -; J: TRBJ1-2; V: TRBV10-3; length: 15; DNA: TGTGCCATCAGTGAGTTAGAGACAGGTCGTATAGGCTACACCTTC; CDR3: CAISELETGRIGYTF
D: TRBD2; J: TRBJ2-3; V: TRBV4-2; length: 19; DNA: TGTGCCAGCAGCCAAGAACCCCAGTCAACTAGCGGGATCACAGATACGCAGTATTTT; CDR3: CASSQEPQSTSGITDTQYF
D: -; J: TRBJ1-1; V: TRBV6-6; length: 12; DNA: TGTGCCAGCAGTTACGGGGGGGAAGAAGCTTTCTTT; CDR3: CASSYGGEEAFF
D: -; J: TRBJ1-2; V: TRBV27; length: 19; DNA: TGTGCCAGCAGTGGGTGGGTAGACACAGGGACGAAGAGGATCTATGGCTACACCTTC; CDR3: CASSGWVDTGTKRIYGYTF
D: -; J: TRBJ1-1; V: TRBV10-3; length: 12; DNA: TGTGCCATCAGTGAGTCGCAGCGAGAAGCTTTCTTT; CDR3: CAISESQREAFF
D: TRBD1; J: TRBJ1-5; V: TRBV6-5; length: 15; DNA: TGTGCCAGCAGGAAACAGGGGGAGGCCAATCAGCCCCAGCATTTT; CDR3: CASRKQGEANQPQHF
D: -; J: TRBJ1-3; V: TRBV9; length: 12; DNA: TGTGCCAGCAGCGTAGTCGGAGACACCATATATTTT; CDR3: CASSVVGDTIYF
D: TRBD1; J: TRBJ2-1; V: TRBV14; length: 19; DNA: TGTGCCAGCAGCCAAGACGGGACAGGGCTTGTCGGCTCCTACAATGAGCAGTTCTTC; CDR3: CASSQDGTGLVGSYNEQFF